The T cell receptor (beta chain) described here comes from a study of T cell responses to AZD1222 COVID-19 vaccine. V dropped 5 bases and J dropped 0 bases, with 14 bases sitting between them. Looked up from germline, CDR1 is MNHNY and CDR2 is SVGAGI (reference sequence). CDR3 size: 16 residues. Data came from immunoSEQ multiplex PCR; TCRdb stores just in-frame clones and leaves some out. The sample includes about 120,000 clones, about 92% of them seen just once. The J gene is TRBJ2-1, the V gene TRBV6-6, with unresolved D. The sequence was obtained from an adult who received the AZD1222 COVID-19 vaccine. The source was peripheral blood, collected 28 days after the second AZD1222 dose. The CDR3 region is CASSNSLPSSYNEQFF. CDR3 bases: TGTGCCAGCAGTAATAGTTTACCGAGCTCCTACAATGAGCAGTTCTTC.